This paragraph covers one T cell receptor beta chain sequence. The target of this receptor is not known. Base qualities are not at hand, and no much larger clone is one base apart. The time point label of this sample denotes: peripheral blood 6 weeks after treatment start. The cohort included roughly 29 patients with locally advanced or metastatic urothelial carcinoma who were treated at Memorial Sloan Kettering on a trial protocol. Peripheral blood mononuclear cells were collected pretreatment and during treatment, at between 1 and 8 total time points per patient. The Qiagen DNeasy Blood extraction kit was used to purify genomic DNA from total PBMCs and tumor samples. Collected pretreatment and during treatment, PBMCs were isolated and stored as previously described. This sample was included in a study of PD-L1 blockade in urothelial cancer (dated by TCRdb to the late 2010s). About the full investigation: All patients started therapy around 2014 and received atezolizumab 1,200 mg intravenously every 3 weeks. About nine tenths of the roughly 29 patients were males with bladder-origin urothelial cancer, and about 65% of the roughly 30 reported a prior smoking history. Patients had an ECOG performance status of 0 or 1 and had received between 0 and 3 prior chemotherapy regimens. Blood samples were analyzed at 3 weeks after treatment start (second dose) and at 6 weeks after treatment start. Blood samples gave median yields of roughly 150,000 T cells and more than 80,000 unique TCRs, along with a median clonality of approximately 0.08. The study, an exploratory multi-omic analysis, examined somatic, immune and clinical correlates of response to PD-L1 blockade with atezolizumab in urothelial cancer. Pretreatment tumor samples, along with matched peripheral blood serially collected before and after atezolizumab treatment, were subjected to TCR sequencing. Durable clinical benefit was defined as a progression-free survival longer than 6 months, and TCR features were additionally tested against progression-free survival and overall survival. In the same patients, whole exome sequencing and RNA sequencing of pretreatment tumors were performed in addition to TCR sequencing. Fewer than ten patients reached durable clinical benefit, while some 19 patients did not. Some 29 patients had pretreatment blood TCR-seq, roughly 25 had at least one posttreatment blood collection, and roughly 25 had tumor TCR-seq. The investigation overall reported the following: Greater expansion of tumor-associated TCR clones in peripheral blood 3 weeks after the start of treatment was observed in patients with durable benefit (n ≈ 20, p = 0.022). Because the sample size was small (n ≈ 29) and many exploratory analyses were performed, the results are intended to be hypothesis-generating. Improved progression-free and overall survival was associated with having pretreatment peripheral blood TCR clonality below the median.

Synthetic TCR analog templates were spiked into each PCR to estimate absolute template abundance from read counts. The immunoSEQ assay used bias-controlled V and J gene primers to amplify TCRbeta CDR3 regions from genomic DNA. Rearranged TCRbeta segments were sequenced at approximately 20X coverage. Per the source publication's procedure: Clustering was used to correct sequencing errors, and CDR3s were annotated against IMGT to assign V, D and J genes. Downstream analyses used only productive TCRbeta rearrangements and left out out-of-frame or stop-codon sequences. To compute clonality, Shannon entropy was normalized by the log of the number of unique productive sequences and then subtracted from one. Fisher's exact test with Benjamini-Hochberg correction, at a threshold of adjusted p below 0.01, was used to find clones that differed between time points or between blood and tumor. TCRdb stores this immuneACCESS table with in-frame sequences only. Part of the clones is absent; in the studies checked, under half of the shortfall reflects unresolved V genes, and no reason is known for the rest. The V and J calls and clone size were taken over from that table, and D and trimming were inferred from the DNA. This sample is represented by roughly 120,000 clones; around 93% of them were singletons. Clones ranked in the top ten supply around 4% of the sample.

Trimming removed 6 bases from V and 7 bases from J; the gene matches leave 10 bases unexplained. Taken from cysteine to phenylalanine, the CDR3 has 15 residues. The sequence is cut down to CDR3 DNA, 45 bases in frame from base 1. The germline V gene provides CDR1 MNHEY and CDR2 SVGAGI. This clonotype was obtained from a man aged 55 to 69 with urothelial cancer. Sequences were derived from PBMCs, sampled around atezolizumab (anti-PD-L1) treatment. Recombination connected TRBV6-5 to TRBJ2-2, with 8 bases aligning to TRBD2. At the DNA level, the sequence is TGTGCCAGCAGGCTGCCGGGGGGGCGGGTCGGGGAGCTGTTTTTT. Translation gives CASRLPGGRVGELFF.